This T cell receptor beta chain was sequenced during a study of T cell responses to AZD1222 COVID-19 vaccine. In the case of this clone: Its antigen is not identified.

CDR1 is MNHEY, CDR2 SVGAGI, per germline. The CDR3 loop spans 12 amino acids. V was trimmed by 6 bases and J by 10 bases, leaving 13 bases between them. Profiling relied on immunoSEQ multiplex PCR, and the TCRdb table lists in-frame clones only, not all of them. The data show approximately 100,000 clones, 90% seen once. Study findings and constraints: Researchers took repertoire samples only after the peak T cell response had come. Reports say nearly half of spike-specific TCRs go after unmutated variant regions. A rise in Spike-specific TCR breadth and depth followed two AZD1222 doses.

Sequenced here: peripheral blood, sampled on day 0 of AZD1222 vaccination. This sequence originates from an adult in good health. J is TRBJ2-1 and V is TRBV6-5, with D uncertain. CDR3 residues: CASSRADSEQFF. The CDR3 DNA follows: TGTGCCAGCAGCCGCGCTGATAGCGAGCAGTTCTTC.